The 10 T cell receptor beta chains below come from one sample, sequenced in a study of cytomegalovirus exposure and HLA in healthy donors. It was with 60 Vbeta and 13 Jbeta primers that the PCR ran. The table came from immunoSEQ multiplex PCR; TCRdb's copy has only in-frame clones and leaves some out. This sample has approximately 100,000 clones, with approximately 85% found just once. Sample: PBMCs. The receptors here all came from a man aged 50 to 60 in good health and CMV-seronegative.

This clone was seen once. The rearrangement uses TRBV30 and TRBJ2-7; tentatively, D is TRBD2 (6 bases). CDR1 and CDR2 (germline): GTSNPN, SVGIG (reference sequence). Trimming pared 4 bases from V and 4 bases from J, leaving 17 bases between. The CDR3 is 14 residues long. CDR3 nucleotides: TGTGCCTGGACCCTGATGTTGGGGGGTTACGAGCAGTACTTC. Translated: CAWTLMLGGYEQYF.

The chain combines TRBV2 with TRBJ1-6; 10 bases map to TRBD1. This CDR3 is 14 amino acids long. Germline assignment: CDR1 SNHLY and CDR2 FYNNEI. V lost 1 base, J lost 10 bases, and 1 base stayed unmatched. The CDR3 protein is CASSEGTGGSPLHF. The CDR3 DNA sequence: TGTGCCAGCAGTGAAGGGACAGGGGGATCACCCCTCCACTTT.

The V and J genes are TRBV7-9 and TRBJ1-1; TRBD1 matches at 8 bases. CDR3 length equals 15 residues. J gave up 3 bases and V 1 base, and 4 bases lay outside the gene matches. Per the germline V gene, CDR1 is SEHNR and CDR2 is FQNEAQ (reference sequence). CDR3 sequence (DNA): TGTGCCAGCAGCTTAGGACAGGGGAGGGACACTGAAGCTTTCTTT. Its translation: CASSLGQGRDTEAFF.

A few counts support this clone. The rearrangement joins TRBV7-8 to TRBJ1-6, with 9 bases aligning to TRBD1. V gave up 0 bases and J gave up 14 bases; unmatched junction bases: 14. CDR1 and CDR2 from the germline V gene are SGHVS and FQNEAQ. The CDR3 has 17 amino acids. The CDR3 nucleotides are TGTGCCAGCAGCTTAGCTCATCGCGGGACAGGGACACCGTCCCTCCACTTT. Amino acids: CASSLAHRGTGTPSLHF.

The rearrangement uses TRBV6-1 and TRBJ1-4, with D unresolved. The germline gives CDR1 MNHNS, CDR2 SASEGT. The CDR3 has 13 residues. V was shortened by 11 bases and J by 0 bases, with 10 bases between the two germline ends. CDR3 region: CAVPGATNEKLFF. CDR3 sequence (DNA): TGTGCCGTTCCGGGAGCAACTAATGAAAAACTGTTTTTT.

The table lists this clone with a count of one. J is TRBJ1-5 and V is TRBV19, with 11 bases identical to TRBD1. The CDR3 runs 15 residues. Trimming cost V 7 bases and J 5 bases; bases outside gene matches: 7. Germline-derived CDR1 and CDR2 are LNHDA and SQIVND (reference sequence). DNA of the CDR3: TGTGCCAGTACCCGGGACAGGGGGTATTATCAGCCCCAGCATTTT. Protein: CASTRDRGYYQPQHF.

The rearrangement uses TRBV5-1 and TRBJ2-1; D might be TRBD2 (6 bases). Germline values: CDR1 SGHRS, CDR2 YFSETQ. The CDR3 is 15 residues long. The V gene lost 1 base and the J gene lost 9 bases, with 17 bases spanning the gap. CDR3 region: CASSLTGLGGTEQFF. CDR3 nucleotide sequence: TGCGCCAGCAGCTTGACGGGGCTAGGAGGGACTGAGCAGTTCTTC.

The V call is TRBV7-2, the J call TRBJ2-7, with 9 nucleotides matching TRBD1. V shed 4 bases, J shed 6 bases, and the junction held 4 bases outside the gene matches. CDR1 is SGHTA and CDR2 is FQGNSA in the germline V gene. This CDR3 is 13 amino acids long. CDR3 in DNA: TGTGCCAGCAGCTGGGACAGGGCCAGCGAGCAGTACTTC. Translated, it gives CASSWDRASEQYF. Using reference TRBV7-2 and TRBJ2-7 for the parts outside the CDR3, the full variable domain is GAGVSQSPSNKVTEKGKDVELRCDPISGHTALYWYRQSLGQGLEFLIYFQGNSAPDKSGLPSDRFSAERTGGSVSTLTIQRTQQEDSAVYLCASSWDRASEQYFGPGTRLTVT.

J is TRBJ1-4 and V is TRBV30; possible D gene TRBD1, 6 bases. The germline V gene encodes CDR1 GTSNPN and CDR2 SVGIG (reference sequence). The CDR3 consists of 19 residues. Trimming removed 0 bases at V and 3 bases at J, with 23 bases between. The CDR3 sequence is CAWSVSRVTGRSANEKLFF. CDR3 DNA sequence: TGTGCCTGGAGTGTAAGTCGAGTTACAGGGCGTTCGGCTAATGAAAAACTGTTTTTT.

This clone was recorded a few times. The chain has TRBV5-4 and TRBJ1-1, with a tentative D call TRBD1 (5 bases). The CDR3 is 12 amino acids. The ends were cut back, 3 bases at V and 7 bases at J, with 10 bases in the middle. Germline CDR1 reads SGHNT; CDR2 reads YYREEE (reference sequence). The chain's CDR3 is CASSSQGLEAFF. The CDR3, as DNA: TGTGCCAGCAGCTCCCAGGGCCTTGAAGCTTTCTTT.